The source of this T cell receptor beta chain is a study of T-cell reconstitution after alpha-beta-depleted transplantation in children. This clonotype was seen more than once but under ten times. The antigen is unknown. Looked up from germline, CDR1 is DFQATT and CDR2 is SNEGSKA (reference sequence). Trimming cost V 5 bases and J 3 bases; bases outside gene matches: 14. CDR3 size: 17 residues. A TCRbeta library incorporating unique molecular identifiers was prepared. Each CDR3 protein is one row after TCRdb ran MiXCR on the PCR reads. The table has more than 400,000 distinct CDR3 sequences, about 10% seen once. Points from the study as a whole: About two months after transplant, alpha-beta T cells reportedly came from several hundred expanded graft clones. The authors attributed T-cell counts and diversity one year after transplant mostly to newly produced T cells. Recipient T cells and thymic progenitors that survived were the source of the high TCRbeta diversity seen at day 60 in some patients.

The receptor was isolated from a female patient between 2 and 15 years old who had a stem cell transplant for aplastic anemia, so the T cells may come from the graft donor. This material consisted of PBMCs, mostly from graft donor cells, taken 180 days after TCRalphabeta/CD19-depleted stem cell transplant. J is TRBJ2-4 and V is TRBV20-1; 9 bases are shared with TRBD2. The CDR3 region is CSAPGRGSGSSKNIQYF. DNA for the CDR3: TGCAGTGCTCCCGGAAGGGGTAGCGGGAGTAGCAAAAACATTCAGTACTTC.